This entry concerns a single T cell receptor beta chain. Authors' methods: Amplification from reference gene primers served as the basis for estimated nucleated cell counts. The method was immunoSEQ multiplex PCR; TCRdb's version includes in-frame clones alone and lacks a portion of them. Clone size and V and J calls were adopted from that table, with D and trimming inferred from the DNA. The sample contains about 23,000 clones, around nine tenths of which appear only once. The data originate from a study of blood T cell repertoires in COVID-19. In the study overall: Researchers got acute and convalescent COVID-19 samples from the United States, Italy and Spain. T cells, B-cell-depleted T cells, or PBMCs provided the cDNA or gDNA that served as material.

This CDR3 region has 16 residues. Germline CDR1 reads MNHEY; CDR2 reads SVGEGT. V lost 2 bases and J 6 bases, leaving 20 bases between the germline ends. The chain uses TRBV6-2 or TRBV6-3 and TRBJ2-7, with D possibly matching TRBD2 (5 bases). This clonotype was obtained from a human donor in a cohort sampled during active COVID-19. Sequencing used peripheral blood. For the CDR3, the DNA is TGTGCCAGCAGTTACACCGGTCTAGCAACCCTAGCCGAGCAGTACTTC. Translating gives CASSYTGLATLAEQYF.